The source of this T cell receptor (beta chain) is a study of T cells in Graves' hyperthyroidism and ophthalmopathy. Study observations and caveats: Researchers found most expanded thyroid clonotypes above 0.001 in blood as well.

The germline CDR1 and CDR2 sequences are LNHDA and SQIVND (reference sequence). This CDR3 region has 16 residues. The J segment lost 7 bases and the V segment lost 2 bases, leaving 10 bases of the junction unmatched. Note on this clonotype: Its target is unknown.

Amplification of TCR beta CDR3 regions was performed using RNA transcripts as template. The TCR CDR3 was amplified in a first-round RT-PCR using the HTBI primer set. TCRdb itself ran the multiplex PCR reads through MiXCR, one entry per CDR3 protein. The sample consists of approximately 690,000 distinct CDR3 sequences, about a fifth of them appearing once. With duration under 3 months, ophthalmopathy was active: Clinical Activity Score at least 3, NOSPECS at least 4. This chain connects TRBV19 to TRBJ2-1; 8 bases agree with TRBD1. Sequencing was carried out using blood. The receptor was isolated from a man aged 30 to 39 with Graves' ophthalmopathy. The CDR3 loop reads CASSIPGQGPYNEQFF. The CDR3 DNA is TGTGCCAGTAGTATACCCGGACAGGGTCCATATAATGAGCAGTTCTTC.